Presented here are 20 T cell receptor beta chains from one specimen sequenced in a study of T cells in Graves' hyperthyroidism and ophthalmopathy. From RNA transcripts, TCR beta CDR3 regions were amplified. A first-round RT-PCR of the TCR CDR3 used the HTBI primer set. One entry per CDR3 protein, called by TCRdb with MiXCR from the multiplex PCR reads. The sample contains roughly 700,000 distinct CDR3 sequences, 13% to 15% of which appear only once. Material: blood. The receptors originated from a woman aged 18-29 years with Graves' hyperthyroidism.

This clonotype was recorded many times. CDR3 sequence: CASSLDSIYGSTSALTDTQYF. The CDR3 nucleotides read TGCGCCAGCAGCCTAGACAGCATCTACGGGTCGACTAGCGCACTCACAGATACGCAGTATTTT. The chain joins TRBV5-1 to TRBJ2-3, with 8 bases lining up with TRBD2. The CDR3 length is 21 residues. Germline V gives CDR1 SGHRS, CDR2 YFSETQ. V lost 4 bases, J lost 2 bases, and 24 bases stayed unmatched. Complete variable domain (other parts from reference TRBV5-1 and TRBJ2-3): KAGVTQTPRYLIKTRGQQVTLSCSPISGHRSVSWYQQTPGQGLQFLFEYFSETQRNKGNFPGRFSGRQFSNSRSEMNVSTLELGDSALYLCASSLDSIYGSTSALTDTQYFGPGTRLTVL.

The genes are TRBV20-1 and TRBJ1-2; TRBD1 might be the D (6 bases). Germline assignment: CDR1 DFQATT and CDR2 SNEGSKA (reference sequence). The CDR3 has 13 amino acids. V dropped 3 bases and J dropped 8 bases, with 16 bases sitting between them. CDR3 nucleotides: TGCAGTGCTAGCGTTCAGGGGCGAGTAGGCTACACCTTC. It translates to CSASVQGRVGYTF.

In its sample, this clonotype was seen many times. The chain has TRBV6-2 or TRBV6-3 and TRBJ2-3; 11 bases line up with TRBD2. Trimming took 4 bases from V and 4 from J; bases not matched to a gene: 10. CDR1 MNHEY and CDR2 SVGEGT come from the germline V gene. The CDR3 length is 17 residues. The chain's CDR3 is CASSFKTSGMSADTQYF. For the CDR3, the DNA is TGTGCCAGCAGTTTCAAGACTAGCGGGATGTCGGCAGATACGCAGTATTTT.

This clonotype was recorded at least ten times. CDR3 region: CASRSKSYNEQFF. The CDR3 nucleotides are TGTGCCAGCAGGAGCAAGAGCTACAATGAGCAGTTCTTC. The chain links TRBV6-1 to TRBJ2-1; D is unresolved. The germline V gene encodes CDR1 MNHNS and CDR2 SASEGT. The CDR3 runs to 13 residues. Trimming pared 6 bases from V and 3 bases from J, leaving 9 bases between.

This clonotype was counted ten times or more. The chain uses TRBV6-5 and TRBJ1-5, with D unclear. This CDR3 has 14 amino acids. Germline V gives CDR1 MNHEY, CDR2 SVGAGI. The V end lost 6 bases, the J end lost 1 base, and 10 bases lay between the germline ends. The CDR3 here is CASRVAGSNQPQHF. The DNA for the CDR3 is TGTGCCAGCAGAGTGGCCGGAAGCAATCAGCCCCAGCATTTT.

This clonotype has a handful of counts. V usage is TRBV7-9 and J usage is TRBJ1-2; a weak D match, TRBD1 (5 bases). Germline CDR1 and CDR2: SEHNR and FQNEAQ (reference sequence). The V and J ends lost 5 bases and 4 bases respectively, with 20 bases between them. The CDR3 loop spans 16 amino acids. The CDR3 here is CASSLQYGTDIYGYTF. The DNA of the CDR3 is TGTGCCAGCAGCCTCCAATATGGGACCGATATCTATGGCTACACCTTC.

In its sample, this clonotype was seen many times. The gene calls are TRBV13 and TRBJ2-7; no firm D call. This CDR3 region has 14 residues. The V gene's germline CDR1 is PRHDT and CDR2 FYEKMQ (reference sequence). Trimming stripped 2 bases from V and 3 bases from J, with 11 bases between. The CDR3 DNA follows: TGTGCCAGCAGCTTAAGGCAGCTACACTACGAGCAGTACTTC. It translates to CASSLRQLHYEQYF.

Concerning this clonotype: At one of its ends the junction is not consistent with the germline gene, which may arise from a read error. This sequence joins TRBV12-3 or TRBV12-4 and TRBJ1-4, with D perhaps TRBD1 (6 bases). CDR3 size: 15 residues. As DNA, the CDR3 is TGTGTCAGCAGTCTCTACAGGGACGGGGATGAAAAACTGTTTTTT. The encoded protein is CVSSLYRDGDEKLFF.

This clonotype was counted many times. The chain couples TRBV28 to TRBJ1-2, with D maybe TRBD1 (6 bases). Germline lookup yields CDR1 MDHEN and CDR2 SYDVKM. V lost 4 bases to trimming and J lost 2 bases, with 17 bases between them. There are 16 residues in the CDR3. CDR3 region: CASSSRGGGLNYGYTF. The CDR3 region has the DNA TGTGCCAGCAGTTCAAGGGGGGGCGGGTTGAACTATGGCTACACCTTC.

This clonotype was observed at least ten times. The CDR3 sequence: CASSLKYRKNTEAFF. The CDR3 DNA reads TGCGCCAGCAGCTTGAAATACAGGAAGAACACTGAAGCTTTCTTT. The chain employs TRBV5-1 and TRBJ1-1, with D perhaps TRBD1 (5 bases). Trimming left V 1 base short and J 1 base short, with 11 bases between. Germline CDR1 is SGHRS and CDR2 is YFSETQ. The CDR3 is made up of 15 amino acids.

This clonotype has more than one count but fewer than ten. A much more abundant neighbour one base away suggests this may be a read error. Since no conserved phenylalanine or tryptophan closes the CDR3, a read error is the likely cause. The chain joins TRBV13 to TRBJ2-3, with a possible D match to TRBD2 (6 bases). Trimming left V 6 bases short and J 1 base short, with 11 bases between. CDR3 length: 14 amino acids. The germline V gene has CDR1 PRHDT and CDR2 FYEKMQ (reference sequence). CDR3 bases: TGTGCCAGCAGTCGACTAGGGGGCACAGATACGCAGTATCTT. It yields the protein CASSRLGGTDTQYL.

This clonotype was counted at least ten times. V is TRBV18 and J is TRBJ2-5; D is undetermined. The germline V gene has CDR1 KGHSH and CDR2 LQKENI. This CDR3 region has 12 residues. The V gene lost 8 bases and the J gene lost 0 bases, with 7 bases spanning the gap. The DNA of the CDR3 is TGTGCCAGCAGTCAGTACCAAGAGACCCAGTACTTC. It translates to CASSQYQETQYF.

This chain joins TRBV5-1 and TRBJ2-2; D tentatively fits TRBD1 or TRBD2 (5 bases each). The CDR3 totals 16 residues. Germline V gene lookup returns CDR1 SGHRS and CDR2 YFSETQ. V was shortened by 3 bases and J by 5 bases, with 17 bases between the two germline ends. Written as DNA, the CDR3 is TGCGCCAGCAGCTGGGATCATGGGACCCTGACCGGGGAGCTGTTTTTT. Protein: CASSWDHGTLTGELFF.

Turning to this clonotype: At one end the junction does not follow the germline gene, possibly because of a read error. CDR3 DNA sequence: TGTGCCGGCTCACTTACAGCTAGCACTGAAGCTTTCTTT. Protein product: CAGSLTASTEAFF. V gene TRBV18 combines with J gene TRBJ1-1; D unresolved. Germline V gene sequence: CDR1 KGHSH, CDR2 LQKENI. The CDR3 length is 13 residues.

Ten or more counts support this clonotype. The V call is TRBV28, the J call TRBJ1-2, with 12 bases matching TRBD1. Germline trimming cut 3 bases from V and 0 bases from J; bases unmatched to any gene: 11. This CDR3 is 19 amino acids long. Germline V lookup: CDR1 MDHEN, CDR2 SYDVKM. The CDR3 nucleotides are TGTGCCAGCAGTTTGGGACAGGGGGCTTATTTATTCACTAACTATGGCTACACCTTC. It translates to CASSLGQGAYLFTNYGYTF.

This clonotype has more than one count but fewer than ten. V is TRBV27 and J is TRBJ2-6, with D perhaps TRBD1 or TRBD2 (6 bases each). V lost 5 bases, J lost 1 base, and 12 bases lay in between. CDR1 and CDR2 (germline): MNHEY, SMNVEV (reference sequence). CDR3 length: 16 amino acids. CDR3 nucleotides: TGTGCCAGCAGTGGGGGGCTCATTTCTGGGGCCAACGTCCTGACTTTC. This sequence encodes CASSGGLISGANVLTF.

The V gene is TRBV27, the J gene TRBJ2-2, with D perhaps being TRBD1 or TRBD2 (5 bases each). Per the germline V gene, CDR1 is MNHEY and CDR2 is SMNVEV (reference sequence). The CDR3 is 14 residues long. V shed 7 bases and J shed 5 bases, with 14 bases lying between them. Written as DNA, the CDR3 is TGTGCCAGCACTCGGACCTGGGGGACCGGGGAGCTGTTTTTT. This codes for CASTRTWGTGELFF.

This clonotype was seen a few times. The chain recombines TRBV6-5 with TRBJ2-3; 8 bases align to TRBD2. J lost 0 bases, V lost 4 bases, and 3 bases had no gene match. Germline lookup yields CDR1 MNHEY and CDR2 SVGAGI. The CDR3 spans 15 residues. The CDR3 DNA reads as TGTGCCAGCAGTTCAGCTAGCGGGAGCACAGATACGCAGTATTTT. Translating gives CASSSASGSTDTQYF.

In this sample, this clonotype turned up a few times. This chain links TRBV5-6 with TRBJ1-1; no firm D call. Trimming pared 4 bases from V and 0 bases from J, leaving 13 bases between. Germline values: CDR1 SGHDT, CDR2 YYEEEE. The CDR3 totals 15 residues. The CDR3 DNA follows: TGTGCCAGCAGCATGGGTCGGAGAATGAACACTGAAGCTTTCTTT. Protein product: CASSMGRRMNTEAFF.

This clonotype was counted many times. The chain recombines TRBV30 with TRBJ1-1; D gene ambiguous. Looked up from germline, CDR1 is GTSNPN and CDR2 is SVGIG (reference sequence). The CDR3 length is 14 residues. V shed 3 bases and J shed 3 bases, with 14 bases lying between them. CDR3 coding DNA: TGTGCCTGGAGCCGGGGAGGTGGGTACACTGAAGCTTTCTTT. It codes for CAWSRGGGYTEAFF.